The 19 T cell receptor beta chains below all came from one sample that was sequenced in a study of control samples from healthy donors and cancer patients (dated by TCRdb to about 2020). Receptor amplification or capture employed the immunoSEQ multiplex PCR assay. TCRdb's version of the immuneACCESS table is confined to in-frame rearrangements and falls short of the full clone set. An unresolved V gene accounts for under half of the shortfall where checked; the remainder is of unknown origin. Present in this sample are approximately 110,000 clones, around 82% of which were seen just once. Around 14% of the sample is held by the ten biggest clonotypes. Sequencing was performed on blood. These receptors all come from a woman in her forties or fifties in good health.

The V call is TRBV6-4, the J call TRBJ1-5; D possibly corresponds to TRBD1 (5 bases). The V gene lost 0 bases and the J gene lost 0 bases, with 12 bases spanning the gap. Germline V CDR1 and CDR2: MRHNA, SNTAGT. The CDR3 is 17 amino acids. CDR3 nucleotide sequence: TGTGCCAGCAGTGACTCGAGACAGATTTATAGCAATCAGCCCCAGCATTTT. Translated, it gives CASSDSRQIYSNQPQHF.

This clone is a singleton in its sample. The CDR3 loop reads CASSQSTTRRGNSYEQYF. The CDR3 nucleotides read TGTGCCAGCAGCCAGTCCACGACGAGGAGGGGTAACTCCTACGAGCAGTACTTC. The chain couples TRBV4-2 to TRBJ2-7, with a possible D match to TRBD2 (6 bases). The germline V and J ends were trimmed by 3 bases and 0 bases, with 21 bases remaining between them. The CDR3 consists of 18 residues. Per germline, CDR1 LGHNA and CDR2 YNFKEQ.

V usage is TRBV28 and J usage is TRBJ1-5, with unresolved D. Germline-derived CDR1 and CDR2 are MDHEN and SYDVKM. The CDR3 loop spans 12 amino acids. V lost 6 bases, J lost 4 bases, and 7 bases lay in between. The DNA for the CDR3 is TGTGCCAGCAGCTTGGGGAATCAGCCCCAGCATTTT. This gives the protein CASSLGNQPQHF.

The chain is built from TRBV12-3 or TRBV12-4 and TRBJ2-5; 7 nucleotides align to TRBD2. The CDR3 loop spans 12 amino acids. V shed 8 bases and J 5 bases; nucleotides not matched to a gene: 5. Here the CDR3 DNA reads TGTGCCAGCGGGACTATGGGGGAGACCCAGTACTTC. It translates to CASGTMGETQYF.

This clone was seen just once. The genes are TRBV6-1 and TRBJ2-1; maybe TRBD1 (7 bases). The germline V gene has CDR1 MNHNS and CDR2 SASEGT. V lost 1 base, J lost 7 bases, and 11 bases lay in between. The CDR3 is made up of 14 amino acids. The CDR3 region is CASSEGQGGNEQFF. In DNA form, the CDR3 reads TGTGCCAGCAGTGAAGGACAGGGAGGAAATGAGCAGTTCTTC.

The V gene is TRBV9, the J gene TRBJ1-1; weak D call: TRBD1 (6 bases). CDR1 SGDLS and CDR2 YYNGEE come from the germline V gene. The V gene lost 4 bases and the J gene lost 4 bases, with 14 bases spanning the gap. There are 14 residues in the CDR3. In DNA, the CDR3 is TGTGCCAGCAGCCTACTGACAGGCAGCACTGAAGCTTTCTTT. This gives the protein CASSLLTGSTEAFF. The complete variable domain, with remaining parts taken from reference TRBV9 and TRBJ1-1, reads DSGVTQTPKHLITATGQRVTLRCSPRSGDLSVYWYQQSLDQGLQFLIQYYNGEERAKGNILERFSAQQFPDLHSELNLSSLELGDSALYFCASSLLTGSTEAFFGQGTRLTVV.

The chain links TRBV21-1 to TRBJ2-2; TRBD1 is the table's D call and was not checked against the DNA. TRBV21-1 is a pseudogene segment. This CDR3 has 15 residues. The DNA of the CDR3 is TGTGCCAGCAGATCCGGGACAGGGACTCACCGGGGAGCTGTTTTT. Protein: CASRSGTGTHRGAVF.

V is TRBV27 and J is TRBJ2-1; D is undetermined. V lost 3 bases, J lost 0 bases, and 9 bases lay in between. The germline V gene encodes CDR1 MNHEY and CDR2 SMNVEV (reference sequence). The CDR3 spans 15 residues. CDR3 protein: CASSFGQSSYNEQFF. CDR3 bases: TGTGCCAGCAGTTTTGGGCAGAGCTCCTACAATGAGCAGTTCTTC.

This chain uses TRBV5-4 with TRBJ2-3; perhaps TRBD2 as D (7 bases). From germline, CDR1 is SGHNT and CDR2 YYREEE (reference sequence). CDR3 length equals 16 residues. Trimming left V 0 bases short and J 0 bases short, with 11 bases between. The DNA of the CDR3 is TGTGCCAGCAGCTTGGAGGGGGGGGCTAGCACAGATACGCAGTATTTT. This translates into CASSLEGGASTDTQYF.

CDR3 in DNA: TGTGCCAGCGCGAACAGGCCCACAGATACGCAGTATTTT. This codes for CASANRPTDTQYF. The chain combines TRBV13 with TRBJ2-3; maybe TRBD1 (5 bases). Germline lookup yields CDR1 PRHDT and CDR2 FYEKMQ (reference sequence). CDR3 length equals 13 residues. The ends were cut back, 8 bases at V and 2 bases at J, with 11 bases in the middle.

The chain combines TRBV4-3 with TRBJ1-2, with 9 bases lining up with TRBD1. With 5 bases clipped from V and 3 bases from J, the junction kept 25 bases outside the gene matches. The germline CDR1 and CDR2 sequences are LGHNA and YSLEER. The CDR3 is made up of 21 amino acids. DNA of the CDR3: TGCGCCAGCAGCAGCCAAGATCAGCCGGGGACAGGGCGGGGAGGCGACTATGGCTACACCTTC. Translated, it gives CASSSQDQPGTGRGGDYGYTF.

The chain combines TRBV7-2 with TRBJ2-7, with D possibly matching TRBD2 (5 bases). Trimming took 2 bases from V and 5 from J, leaving 10 bases between them. Per the germline V gene, CDR1 is SGHTA and CDR2 is FQGNSA. CDR3 size: 13 residues. The CDR3 sequence is CASSLQPGNEQYF. In nucleotides, the CDR3 is TGTGCCAGCAGCTTACAACCGGGGAACGAGCAGTACTTC. Full variable domain (rest looked up from reference TRBV7-2 and TRBJ2-7): GAGVSQSPSNKVTEKGKDVELRCDPISGHTALYWYRQSLGQGLEFLIYFQGNSAPDKSGLPSDRFSAERTGGSVSTLTIQRTQQEDSAVYLCASSLQPGNEQYFGPGTRLTVT.

The CDR3 region is CASRRDRVRKETQYF. The DNA for the CDR3 is TGTGCCAGCCGGCGGGACAGGGTGCGGAAAGAGACCCAGTACTTC. This chain uses TRBV2 with TRBJ2-5, with 9 bases identical to TRBD1. The CDR3 extends over 15 amino acids. Germline lookup yields CDR1 SNHLY and CDR2 FYNNEI. V was pared by 8 bases and J by 3 bases, with 10 bases of the junction left unmatched.

The CDR3 DNA follows: TGTGCCAGCAGCGTGTCCCCCGTCGATGAGCAGTTCTTC. It yields the protein CASSVSPVDEQFF. This chain joins TRBV9 and TRBJ2-1; D uncertain. This CDR3 comprises 13 residues. V was trimmed by 2 bases and J by 8 bases, leaving 11 bases between them. Per the germline V gene, CDR1 is SGDLS and CDR2 is YYNGEE.

The genes are TRBV18 and TRBJ1-2; D ambiguous. CDR1 KGHSH and CDR2 LQKENI come from the germline V gene. The V gene lost 0 bases and the J gene lost 5 bases, with 7 bases spanning the gap. This CDR3 contains 13 residues. CDR3 DNA: TGTGCCAGCTCACCACCAGGAGGGTATGGCTACACCTTC. This codes for CASSPPGGYGYTF.

The V gene is TRBV7-9, the J gene TRBJ2-7, with D uncertain. The CDR3 loop spans 13 amino acids. CDR1 and CDR2 from the germline V gene are SEHNR and FQNEAQ (reference sequence). V lost 1 base to trimming and J lost 6 bases, with 10 bases between them. The CDR3 nucleotides read TGTGCCAGCAGCTTAGTGGCAGGCGGCGAGCAGTACTTC. Translated: CASSLVAGGEQYF.

The rearrangement links TRBV19 to TRBJ2-1; possibly TRBD2 for D (5 bases). Per germline, CDR1 LNHDA and CDR2 SQIVND (reference sequence). The V and J ends lost 7 bases and 9 bases respectively, with 13 bases between them. This CDR3 region has 12 residues. The CDR3 bases are TGTGCCAGTAATGTTAAAGGAGGTGAGCAGTTCTTC. Translating it yields CASNVKGGEQFF. Drawing the rest from reference TRBV19 and TRBJ2-1, the complete variable domain is DGGITQSPKYLFRKEGQNVTLSCEQNLNHDAMYWYRQDPGQGLRLIYYSQIVNDFQKGDIAEGYSVSREKKESFPLTVTSAQKNPTAFYLCASNVKGGEQFFGPGTRLTVL.

The count of this clone is one. The rearrangement links TRBV15 to TRBJ1-2; D ambiguous. Between the trimmed V and J ends, which lost 3 bases and 2 bases, there was a span of 16 bases. Germline V gene sequence: CDR1 LNHNV, CDR2 YYDKDF (reference sequence). The CDR3 has 16 residues. The CDR3 region is CATSSNLVSGNYGYTF. The CDR3 bases are TGTGCCACCAGCAGCAACTTAGTTAGTGGAAACTATGGCTACACCTTC.

The chain recombines TRBV3-1 (or the pseudogene TRBV3-2) with TRBJ2-4, with D tentatively TRBD2 (7 bases). V was cut by 1 base and J by 10 bases, with 14 bases left in between. The CDR3 sequence is 14 residues long. CDR1 and CDR2 from the germline V gene are LGHDT and YNNKEL (reference sequence). The CDR3 loop is CASSQVYGGRIQYF. The CDR3 nucleotides are TGTGCCAGCAGCCAAGTTTACGGGGGGCGGATTCAGTACTTC.